The clone carrying this T cell receptor beta chain was counted a few times. The antigen remains unidentified. This sample is drawn from a study of beta chain features in type 1 diabetes. Regarding the study as a whole: PCR might show a preference for shorter templates, equally across patients and controls. People with Type 1 diabetes carried modestly yet significantly shorter TCRB CDR3s in all four CD4+ subsets.

TCRB transcripts that were expressed got sequenced, as all of the isolated RNA had been reverse transcribed. Profiling relied on immunoSEQ multiplex PCR, and the TCRdb table lists in-frame clones only, not all of them. The table lists 250,000 to 300,000 clones, 20% to 25% of them singletons. The CDR3 covers 12 residues. Between the trimmed V and J ends, which lost 7 bases and 3 bases, there was a span of 13 bases. Germline lookup yields CDR1 SQVTM and CDR2 ANQGSEA. Sequenced input: naive CD4+ T cells from blood. The clonotype originates from a woman aged 25 to 39 with type 1 diabetes. The J gene is TRBJ2-7, the V gene TRBV29-1; D may be TRBD2 (6 bases). The CDR3 region is CSAGLRGYEQYF. Here the CDR3 DNA reads TGCAGCGCCGGACTACGCGGCTACGAGCAGTACTTC.